This T cell receptor beta chain came from a study of identical twins. This CDR3 comprises 14 residues. The V gene lost 3 bases and the J gene lost 1 base, with 10 bases spanning the gap. CDR1 and CDR2 from the germline V gene are LGHNA and YSLEER. The sample holds many counts of this clonotype. Via MiXCR, TCRdb re-called the 5' RACE reads, giving one row per CDR3 protein. The sample yields approximately 190,000 distinct CDR3 sequences, about 15% seen once. These data were also filed under a second study, of T cells expressing NK-cell markers. That report notes: There were seven HCMV-seropositive donors and one seronegative donor among the eight sequenced.

The specimen sequenced was CD8+ T cells sorted from blood. The TCR sequence derives from a woman aged 18-29 years in good health. The V and J genes are TRBV4-3 and TRBJ2-7; D not certain. The CDR3 sequence: CASSQGPGSYEQYF. The CDR3 nucleotides read TGCGCCAGCAGCCAGGGCCCCGGTTCCTACGAGCAGTACTTC.